This section outlines one T cell receptor beta chain sequence together with its context. Antigen: not known. A clone one base away is much larger, so this may be a read error. TCRdb's copy holds only in-frame clones and misses some; the assay was immunoSEQ multiplex PCR. Among about 2 million clones listed, about 94% were seen once. Naive CD8 cells comprised CD45RO-negative, CCR7-positively selected cells, excluding terminally differentiated effector memory CD45RA+ cells. The data are from a study of shared clonotypes between healthy human individuals. Study-level results: The naive CD4 repertoires of a few donors were compared, and around 5.1% of clonotypes were shared. Clonotypes which were not shared had lower generation probabilities than clonotypes that all four donors shared. The study generally estimated greater richness for naive than memory subsets. Enrolling few donors narrowed the genetic and exposure-history diversity that was represented.

With 4 bases clipped from V and 8 bases from J, the junction kept 5 bases outside the gene matches. The germline V gene has CDR1 MNHEY and CDR2 SVGAGI. This CDR3 contains 13 residues. The chain recombines TRBV6-5 with TRBJ2-1; 7 bases match TRBD1. The sample taken for sequencing was naive CD8+ T cells sorted from blood. The clonotype was recovered from a young man in good health. In DNA, the CDR3 is TGTGCCAGCAGTTTGACAGGGTGGGATGAGCAGTTCTTC. Translated, it gives CASSLTGWDEQFF.